This T cell receptor beta chain was recovered during a study of PD-L1 blockade in urothelial cancer (dated by TCRdb to the late 2010s). At the level of the whole study: All patients started therapy in the mid-2010s and received atezolizumab 1,200 mg intravenously every 3 weeks. About 90% of the 29 patients were males with bladder-origin urothelial cancer, and about 65% of the roughly 30 reported a prior smoking history. An ECOG performance status of 0 or 1 was recorded for the patients, and 0 to 3 prior chemotherapy regimens had been received by the patients. Blood samples were analyzed at two time points: 3 weeks after treatment start (second dose) and 6 weeks after treatment start. Blood samples gave a median of about 130,000 T cells and 80,000 or so unique TCRs, with a median clonality of roughly 0.081. The study was an exploratory multi-omic analysis of somatic, immune and clinical correlates of response to PD-L1 blockade with atezolizumab in urothelial cancer. Pretreatment tumor samples, along with matched peripheral blood collected serially before and after atezolizumab treatment, underwent TCR sequencing. Progression-free survival longer than 6 months counted as durable clinical benefit, and TCR features were additionally tested against both progression-free and overall survival. In the same patients, pretreatment tumors underwent whole exome sequencing and RNA sequencing in addition to TCR sequencing. Durable clinical benefit was achieved by nine patients but not by the remaining 20. Around 29 patients had pretreatment blood TCR-seq, some 24 had at least one posttreatment blood collection, and some 24 had tumor TCR-seq. Overall results and qualifications from the work: A pretreatment peripheral blood TCR clonality below the median was linked to improved progression-free and overall survival. Because of the small sample size (n ≈ 30) and the many exploratory analyses performed, the results are intended to be regarded as hypothesis-generating. Greater expansion of tumor-associated TCR clones in peripheral blood 3 weeks after the start of treatment was observed in patients with durable benefit (n of about 20, p = 0.022).

The time point label, read with the paper, signifies: pretreatment peripheral blood. A cohort of approximately 30 patients with locally advanced or metastatic urothelial carcinoma, treated at Memorial Sloan Kettering on a trial protocol, was included. Peripheral blood mononuclear cells were collected pretreatment and during treatment, at between 1 and 8 total time points per patient. The Qiagen DNeasy Blood extraction kit was used to purify genomic DNA from total PBMCs and from tumor samples. PBMCs were collected pretreatment and during treatment and were isolated and stored as previously described. Concerning this clone: The antigen it recognizes is unknown. One junction end does not reproduce the germline sequence, and a read error may be involved.

The CDR3 runs 15 amino acids, cysteine and phenylalanine included. CDR3 DNA only is kept here, 45 bases in frame from base 1. CDR1 GTSNPN and CDR2 SVGIG are derived from the germline V gene (reference sequence). Synthetic TCR analog templates were spiked into each PCR to estimate absolute template abundance from read counts. Using the immunoSEQ assay, TCRbeta CDR3 regions were amplified from genomic DNA with bias-controlled V and J gene primers. Sequencing of rearranged TCRbeta segments was done at approximately 20X coverage. Processing in the source paper ran as follows. Clustering was used to correct sequencing errors, and CDR3s were annotated against IMGT to assign V, D and J genes. Downstream analyses used only productive TCRbeta rearrangements and left out out-of-frame or stop-codon sequences. To compute clonality, Shannon entropy was normalized by the log of the number of unique productive sequences and then subtracted from one. Fisher's exact test with Benjamini-Hochberg correction, at a threshold of adjusted p below 0.01, was used to find clones that differed between time points or between blood and tumor. Not all clones reach the TCRdb copy of this immuneACCESS table, which keeps in-frame sequences only. Checked studies attribute under half of the gap to unresolved V genes and leave the rest unexplained. V and J calls plus clone size are reproduced from that table; the DNA served to infer D and trimming. In all, the sample holds about 49,000 clones, and 79% of those were seen once. Of the sample, over 9.5% falls within the top ten clones.

The source material was PBMCs, sampled around atezolizumab (anti-PD-L1) treatment. This chain joins TRBV30 to TRBJ2-7; TRBD1 agrees with 8 junctional bases. The receptor was isolated from a man in his 70s with urothelial cancer. The CDR3 region: CAWLRYRGAAYKQYF. The DNA sequence is as follows: TGTGCCTGGCTGCGTTACAGGGGGGCGGCCTACAAGCAGTACTTC.